Each of the 26 T cell receptor beta chains below was sequenced from the same sample in a study of shared clonotypes between healthy human individuals. Libraries were prepared by immunoSEQ multiplex PCR; TCRdb keeps only in-frame clonotypes and omits some of them. The sample consists of millions of clones, over 85% of them appearing once. The sample comprised naive CD4+ T cells sorted from blood. Subset reported: CD45RA+ positively selected. These receptors originate from a man aged 18 to 29 in good health.

The genes are TRBV5-1 and TRBJ2-7, with 7 bases that match TRBD1. CDR1 and CDR2 (germline): SGHRS, YFSETQ. With V trimmed by 2 bases and J by 7 bases, 15 bases remained unmatched. The CDR3 is 16 residues long. In DNA form, the CDR3 reads TGCGCCAGCAGCTTTCAACCCGGACAGGTTCTGCAGGAGCAGTACTTC. Translation: CASSFQPGQVLQEQYF.

The rearrangement links TRBV6-5 to TRBJ1-2; D is possibly TRBD1 (5 bases). V shed 4 bases and J shed 0 bases, with 9 bases lying between them. CDR3 size: 14 residues. Germline values: CDR1 MNHEY, CDR2 SVGAGI. The CDR3 nucleotides are TGTGCCAGCAGTTCCCCAGGGCCTAACTATGGCTACACCTTC. Its translation: CASSSPGPNYGYTF.

The chain couples TRBV11-2 to TRBJ2-5; 12 nucleotides align to TRBD1. Germline V gives CDR1 SGHAT, CDR2 FQNNGV. The V segment lost 3 bases and the J segment 5 bases; nucleotides outside the gene matches: 4. CDR3 size: 15 residues. Here the CDR3 DNA reads TGTGCCAGCAGCTTTCCGGGACAGGGGGCCGAGACCCAGTACTTC. This encodes CASSFPGQGAETQYF.

This chain uses TRBV6-1 with TRBJ1-6, with a tentative D call TRBD1 (5 bases). The CDR3 spans 15 residues. CDR1 is MNHNS and CDR2 is SASEGT in the germline V gene. V lost 6 bases, J lost 0 bases, and 9 bases lay in between. The CDR3 coding sequence is TGTGCCAGCAGGGGGCCGAACTCCTATAATTCACCCCTCCACTTT. The encoded protein is CASRGPNSYNSPLHF.

The rearrangement uses TRBV29-1 and TRBJ2-2, with 8 bases identical to TRBD2. The junction had 9 bases not matched to a gene; V was cut back by 1 base and J by 2 bases. The CDR3 consists of 17 residues. Germline assignment: CDR1 SQVTM and CDR2 ANQGSEA. For the CDR3, the DNA is TGCAGCGTTGAAGCCCTCGGTAGCGGGATAAACACCGGGGAGCTGTTTTTT. The encoded protein is CSVEALGSGINTGELFF.

The rearrangement links TRBV4-3 to TRBJ2-7, with 13 nucleotides matching TRBD2. Germline trimming cut 0 bases from V and 5 bases from J; bases unmatched to any gene: 7. This CDR3 has 17 amino acids. Germline V gives CDR1 LGHNA, CDR2 YSLEER. This CDR3 reads CASSQDLLAGGPHEQYF. DNA of the CDR3: TGCGCCAGCAGCCAAGACCTACTAGCGGGAGGGCCTCACGAGCAGTACTTC.

This chain links TRBV6-1 with TRBJ1-6; D not resolved. The CDR3 totals 13 residues. CDR1 and CDR2 from the germline V gene are MNHNS and SASEGT. Deletions cut 8 bases from V and 6 bases from J, with 11 bases between. CDR3 in DNA: TGTGCCAGCTCCTTCCAGTCTAATTCACCCCTCCACTTT. Its protein product is CASSFQSNSPLHF.

Regarding this clone: The junction and the germline gene differ at one end; a read error may be behind it. The chain joins TRBV2 to TRBJ2-7, with a possible D match to TRBD2 (6 bases). The CDR3 spans 14 residues. Per the germline V gene, CDR1 is SNHLY and CDR2 is FYNNEI. Here the CDR3 DNA reads TGTGCCTGCAGCCGGGAGAGGAGCTCCTACGAGCAGTACTTC. It translates to CACSRERSSYEQYF.

The genes are TRBV9 and TRBJ2-7, with 11 bases fitting TRBD2. Per germline, CDR1 SGDLS and CDR2 YYNGEE. Trimming at V came to 4 bases and at J to 3 bases, leaving 6 bases not matched to a gene. This CDR3 is 15 amino acids long. The CDR3 here is CASSSTGTSGYEQYF. The CDR3 DNA reads TGTGCCAGCAGCTCTACCGGGACTAGCGGCTACGAGCAGTACTTC.

The genes are TRBV5-1 and TRBJ2-7; 9 nucleotides align to TRBD1. With V trimmed by 4 bases and J by 3 bases, 8 bases remained unmatched. The CDR3 length is 15 residues. In germline, CDR1 is SGHRS, CDR2 YFSETQ. The DNA of the CDR3 is TGCGCCAGCAGCCTCTCCGCGGGACAGGGCTACGAGCAGTACTTC. Translated: CASSLSAGQGYEQYF.

V is TRBV2 and J is TRBJ1-2; 8 nucleotides line up with TRBD1. The CDR3 spans 12 residues. V shed 4 bases and J 8 bases; nucleotides not matched to a gene: 3. CDR1 and CDR2 (germline): SNHLY, FYNNEI. DNA for the CDR3: TGTGCCAGCAGTGCCGGACAGGGCGGCTACACCTTC. It translates to CASSAGQGGYTF.

The V call is TRBV5-6, the J call TRBJ2-3; 7 nucleotides match TRBD2. The CDR3 is made up of 16 amino acids. Germline values: CDR1 SGHDT, CDR2 YYEEEE. V was clipped by 4 bases and J by 0 bases; unmatched bases: 8. CDR3 protein: CASSGLERPSTDTQYF. CDR3 sequence (DNA): TGTGCCAGCAGCGGACTAGAGCGGCCTAGCACAGATACGCAGTATTTT.

The gene calls are TRBV10-1 and TRBJ2-2, with D perhaps TRBD2 (6 bases). From germline, CDR1 is WNHNN and CDR2 SYGVQD (reference sequence). This CDR3 comprises 14 residues. Trimming shortened V by 5 bases and J by 2 bases, and 9 bases separated the two germline ends. For the CDR3, the DNA is TGCGCCAGCAGTTGGGACTCTAACACCGGGGAGCTGTTTTTT. Translated: CASSWDSNTGELFF.

The gene calls are TRBV18 and TRBJ2-1; D is undetermined. The CDR3 spans 13 residues. Germline V CDR1 and CDR2: KGHSH, LQKENI. V was trimmed by 1 base and J by 7 bases, leaving 8 bases between them. The CDR3 coding sequence is TGTGCCAGCTCACCACAAGTTATAAATGAGCAGTTCTTC. Protein sequence: CASSPQVINEQFF.

This chain uses TRBV28 with TRBJ1-1; 8 bases agree with TRBD1. The CDR3 consists of 13 residues. CDR1 MDHEN and CDR2 SYDVKM come from the germline V gene. V shed 6 bases, J shed 4 bases, and the junction held 4 bases outside the gene matches. The CDR3, as DNA: TGTGCCAGCAGAACTACAGGGGGCACTGAAGCTTTCTTT. It encodes CASRTTGGTEAFF. Full variable domain (outside the CDR3, taken from reference TRBV28 and TRBJ1-1): DVKVTQSSRYLVKRTGEKVFLECVQDMDHENMFWYRQDPGLGLRLIYFSYDVKMKEKGDIPEGYSVSREKKERFSLILESASTNQTSMYLCASRTTGGTEAFFGQGTRLTVV.

The chain uses TRBV11-2 and TRBJ2-1; TRBD2 is a possible D gene (7 bases). The CDR3 consists of 16 residues. Germline lookup yields CDR1 SGHAT and CDR2 FQNNGV. Trimming took off 5 bases at V and 4 bases at J, with 18 bases between the two ends. The CDR3 coding sequence is TGTGCCAGCAGCGCCCCGGGGAGGGGGAGTTACAATGAGCAGTTCTTC. Protein sequence: CASSAPGRGSYNEQFF. Combining the CDR3 with reference TRBV11-2 and TRBJ2-1 gives the whole variable domain EAGVAQSPRYKIIEKRQSVAFWCNPISGHATLYWYQQILGQGPKLLIQFQNNGVVDDSQLPKDRFSAERLKGVDSTLKIQPAKLEDSAVYLCASSAPGRGSYNEQFFGPGTRLTVL.

The rearrangement uses TRBV10-3 and TRBJ2-1, with TRBD2 identical over 9 bases. This CDR3 spans 15 amino acids. Germline V gene lookup returns CDR1 ENHRY and CDR2 SYGVKD. The trim removed 2 bases at V and 3 bases at J, leaving 2 bases unmatched. CDR3: CAISERLADYNEQFF. The CDR3 nucleotides are TGTGCCATCAGTGAGAGACTAGCGGACTACAATGAGCAGTTCTTC.

The chain carries TRBV4-3 and TRBJ1-6; D is undetermined. Germline V lookup: CDR1 LGHNA, CDR2 YSLEER. V was pared by 0 bases and J by 1 base, with 7 bases between. The CDR3 is 16 residues long. The CDR3 nucleotides are TGCGCCAGCAGCCAAGAAGTTGGTTCCTATAATTCACCCCTCCACTTT. It encodes CASSQEVGSYNSPLHF.

The genes are TRBV6-1 and TRBJ1-6; D is unclear. The germline V gene encodes CDR1 MNHNS and CDR2 SASEGT. The CDR3 runs to 12 residues. The germline V and J ends were trimmed by 10 bases and 7 bases, with 11 bases remaining between them. CDR3 sequence (DNA): TGTGCCATTACTCGTGGAAATTCACCCCTCCACTTT. Protein sequence: CAITRGNSPLHF.

The chain joins TRBV30 to TRBJ1-1, with 8 bases that match TRBD1. V shed 1 base and J 4 bases; nucleotides not matched to a gene: 11. Germline values: CDR1 GTSNPN, CDR2 SVGIG (reference sequence). The CDR3 has 16 amino acids. CDR3 sequence (DNA): TGTGCCTGGAGTGCCAGAAAACCAGGGGGCACCACTGAAGCTTTCTTT. Translated, it gives CAWSARKPGGTTEAFF. The full variable domain, rest sourced from reference TRBV30 and TRBJ1-1, is SQTIHQWPATLVQPVGSPLSLECTVEGTSNPNLYWYRQAAGRGLQLLFYSVGIGQISSEVPQNLSASRPQDRQFILSSKKLLLSDSGFYLCAWSARKPGGTTEAFFGQGTRLTVV.

Concerning this clone itself: Other DNA sequences within the sample encode an identical CDR3. The rearrangement links TRBV6-1 to TRBJ1-1; D uncertain. V lost 6 bases and J 1 base, leaving 9 bases between the germline ends. The length of the CDR3 is 13 residues. Germline V gene sequence: CDR1 MNHNS, CDR2 SASEGT. The DNA of the CDR3 is TGTGCCAGCAGGGGCGGATCGAACACTGAAGCTTTCTTT. It encodes CASRGGSNTEAFF.

The chain combines TRBV5-4 with TRBJ2-7, with D perhaps given as TRBD1 or TRBD2 (5 bases each). The CDR3 consists of 16 residues. V lost 4 bases to trimming and J lost 1 base, with 18 bases between them. CDR1 is SGHNT, CDR2 YYREEE, per germline (reference sequence). As DNA, the CDR3 is TGTGCCAGCAGCAGGGACGTGCGAGACTCTTCCTACGAGCAGTACTTC. Its translation: CASSRDVRDSSYEQYF.

The V call is TRBV5-1, the J call TRBJ1-5; a weak D match, TRBD1 (6 bases). This CDR3 is built from 13 residues. The V end lost 4 bases, the J end lost 5 bases, and 10 bases lay between the germline ends. Per the germline V gene, CDR1 is SGHRS and CDR2 is YFSETQ. The DNA for the CDR3 is TGCGCCAGCAGCCCAGAGGGGGATCAGCCCCAGCATTTT. It translates to CASSPEGDQPQHF.

The sample holds one count of this clone. The V and J genes are TRBV9 and TRBJ2-7, with 8 bases that match TRBD1. The CDR3 has 18 amino acids. V was pared by 1 base and J by 1 base, with 13 bases of the junction left unmatched. Germline V gene lookup returns CDR1 SGDLS and CDR2 YYNGEE. This chain's CDR3 is CASSVNPTGTGESYEQYF. The CDR3 DNA follows: TGTGCCAGCAGCGTAAACCCGACAGGGACAGGCGAGTCCTACGAGCAGTACTTC.

V and J are TRBV5-1 and TRBJ2-5; TRBD1 agrees at 8 bases. The germline V gene encodes CDR1 SGHRS and CDR2 YFSETQ. With V trimmed by 1 base and J by 2 bases, 13 bases remained unmatched. The CDR3 is 18 residues long. In DNA, the CDR3 is TGCGCCAGCAGCTTGCCGTTGGCAGGGCAGGGGGCTCAAGAGACCCAGTACTTC. Amino acids: CASSLPLAGQGAQETQYF.

V gene TRBV29-1 combines with J gene TRBJ1-1; D gene ambiguous. V lost 3 bases, J lost 1 base, and 9 bases lay in between. Germline V gene sequence: CDR1 SQVTM, CDR2 ANQGSEA. The CDR3 is 13 amino acids. This CDR3 reads CSVDRVENTEAFF. In DNA, the CDR3 is TGCAGCGTTGATAGGGTGGAGAACACTGAAGCTTTCTTT. Supplemented by reference TRBV29-1 and TRBJ1-1, the full variable domain reads SAVISQKPSRDICQRGTSLTIQCQVDSQVTMMFWYRQQPGQSLTLIATANQGSEATYESGFVIDKFPISRPNLTFSTLTVSNMSPEDSSIYLCSVDRVENTEAFFGQGTRLTVV.